This T cell receptor (beta chain) is drawn from a study of radiation and T cells in renal cell carcinoma. Study observations and caveats: Without pretreatment biopsies, baseline tumor clonotype presence was undetermined.

The CDR3 extends over 15 amino acids. The junction had 4 bases not matched to a gene; V was cut back by 5 bases and J by 3 bases. The germline gives CDR1 MNHEY, CDR2 SMNVEV (reference sequence). This table comes from immunoSEQ multiplex PCR, and its TCRdb copy is limited to in-frame clones, with some not included. The table includes about 130,000 clones, roughly 80% detected once. Concerning this clone: Antigen unknown.

Sample time point: baseline pretreatment blood. Treatment described: 15 Gy SBRT to primary tumor, nephrectomy 4 weeks later. Radiation-treated patients gave blood at baseline, week 2 and week 4. The clonotype comes from a woman aged 60 to 75 with renal cell carcinoma. V usage is TRBV27 and J usage is TRBJ2-1; 10 bases match TRBD2. The sequences come from blood, collected from a patient whose treatment included radiotherapy and nephrectomy. CDR3 DNA sequence: TGTGCCAGCAGTCTGTTAGCGGGGGGCTACAATGAGCAGTTCTTC. Translated, it gives CASSLLAGGYNEQFF.